Each of the 15 T cell receptor beta chains below was sequenced from the same sample in a study of blood T cell repertoires in COVID-19. Profiled with immunoSEQ multiplex PCR; TCRdb holds only in-frame clones, not every one. The top ten clones hold around 12% of a sample with 200,000 to 250,000 clones, 70% to 90% of them seen once. Sequenced input: peripheral blood. The origin of the receptors is a woman younger than 30 who had recovered from COVID-19.

The chain links TRBV29-1 to TRBJ1-2; tentative D call: TRBD1 (5 bases). CDR1 and CDR2 (germline): SQVTM, ANQGSEA. The length of the CDR3 is 13 residues. Trimming cost V 2 bases and J 3 bases, with 10 bases left between them. The CDR3 is CSVEQGTDYGYTF. In nucleotides, the CDR3 is TGCAGCGTTGAACAGGGCACAGACTATGGCTACACCTTC.

The DNA for the CDR3 is TGTGCCAGCAGCTTAGGAAACACAGGCTCTCAGAGGGCTTTCTTT. Translated, it gives CASSLGNTGSQRAFF. The chain joins TRBV7-9 to TRBJ1-1; weak D call: TRBD1 (5 bases). Germline V gene lookup returns CDR1 SEHNR and CDR2 FQNEAQ (reference sequence). The CDR3 is 15 residues long. V shed 1 base and J shed 11 bases, with 20 bases lying between them.

Only one count was recorded for this clone. J is TRBJ2-1 and V is TRBV7-2, with a possible D match to TRBD1 (6 bases). Trimming cost V 5 bases and J 7 bases, with 15 bases left between them. Germline lookup yields CDR1 SGHTA and CDR2 FQGNSA. CDR3 length equals 14 residues. The DNA of the CDR3 is TGTGCCAGCAGCCTGTTCGGGACAACTAATGAGCAGTTCTTC. It yields the protein CASSLFGTTNEQFF.

This CDR3 reads CASSLVAGSYEQYF. DNA of the CDR3: TGTGCCAGCAGCTTAGTAGCGGGGTCCTACGAGCAGTACTTC. This rearrangement joins TRBV7-2 to TRBJ2-7; 8 nucleotides line up with TRBD2. Germline V gene sequence: CDR1 SGHTA, CDR2 FQGNSA. This CDR3 region has 14 residues. V trimming: 1 base; J trimming: 1 base; junction bases outside the gene matches: 0. Full variable domain (rest looked up from reference TRBV7-2 and TRBJ2-7): GAGVSQSPSNKVTEKGKDVELRCDPISGHTALYWYRQSLGQGLEFLIYFQGNSAPDKSGLPSDRFSAERTGGSVSTLTIQRTQQEDSAVYLCASSLVAGSYEQYFGPGTRLTVT.

Turning to this clone: Sequence at one end of the junction differs from germline and may be a read error. The V gene is TRBV4-3, the J gene TRBJ1-2, with a tentative D call TRBD1 (6 bases). Germline CDR1 LGHNA, CDR2 YSLEER. The CDR3 has 15 amino acids. The CDR3 sequence: CASSQGQQGKNGYTF. The CDR3 DNA is TGCGCCAGCAGTCAAGGGCAACAGGGTAAAAATGGCTACACCTTC.

The genes are TRBV7-3 and TRBJ1-1, with D perhaps TRBD1 (6 bases). Per germline, CDR1 SGHTA and CDR2 FQGTGA. This CDR3 is built from 13 residues. Trimming left V 2 bases short and J 10 bases short, with 14 bases between. In DNA, the CDR3 is TGTGCCAGCAGCTTATCGGGACAAAGCCTAGCTTTCTTT. Its translation: CASSLSGQSLAFF.

In DNA, the CDR3 is TGTGCCAGCAGCTCCCAACCGGGACTAGCGAGCACCGGGGAGCTGTTTTTT. This codes for CASSSQPGLASTGELFF. The J gene is TRBJ2-2, the V gene TRBV7-3; 10 bases agree with TRBD2. V shed 4 bases and J 4 bases; nucleotides not matched to a gene: 9. Germline V gene lookup returns CDR1 SGHTA and CDR2 FQGTGA. This CDR3 contains 17 residues.

This clone was observed a single time. The CDR3 DNA sequence: TGTGCCAGCAGTGACCCAGGGTATGGTGAGCAGTTCTTC. Protein: CASSDPGYGEQFF. This chain connects TRBV6-4 to TRBJ2-1; D may be TRBD1 (5 bases). The CDR3 spans 13 residues. V lost 2 bases and J 9 bases, leaving 11 bases between the germline ends. Germline lookup yields CDR1 MRHNA and CDR2 SNTAGT.

The chain links TRBV25-1 to TRBJ1-3; D may be TRBD1 (6 bases). Deletions cut 5 bases from V and 2 bases from J, with 22 bases between. This CDR3 contains 18 residues. CDR1 and CDR2 (germline): MGHDK, SYGVNS. The DNA for the CDR3 is TGTGCCAGCAGTCCACGAGGGCAACAGGGTTTTGCTGGAAACACCATATATTTT. Amino acids: CASSPRGQQGFAGNTIYF.

The chain carries TRBV5-1 and TRBJ1-2; 7 bases match TRBD1. CDR3 length: 13 amino acids. V was pared by 0 bases and J by 8 bases, with 4 bases of the junction left unmatched. CDR1 is SGHRS and CDR2 is YFSETQ in the germline V gene. The CDR3 loop reads CASSLVQGGGYTF. In nucleotides, the CDR3 is TGCGCCAGCAGCTTGGTCCAGGGGGGAGGCTACACCTTC.

This chain uses TRBV25-1 with TRBJ2-2; TRBD2 is a possible D gene (5 bases). Trimming cost V 5 bases and J 5 bases, with 9 bases left between them. The CDR3 consists of 13 residues. Germline CDR1 is MGHDK and CDR2 is SYGVNS. CDR3 in DNA: TGTGCCAGCAGTCGCCGGGGTACCGGGGAGCTGTTTTTT. Translating it yields CASSRRGTGELFF.

The chain carries TRBV11-1 and TRBJ1-2, with D possibly TRBD1 on 6 matching bases. Germline V gene lookup returns CDR1 SGHAT and CDR2 FQDESV (reference sequence). Trimming shortened V by 7 bases and J by 4 bases, and 13 bases separated the two germline ends. CDR3 length equals 13 residues. CDR3 in DNA: TGTGCCAGCACCGTAGGGACACCCTATGGCTACACCTTC. It codes for CASTVGTPYGYTF.

The rearrangement links TRBV3-1 (or the pseudogene TRBV3-2) to TRBJ2-5, with a tentative D call TRBD1 (6 bases). V was clipped by 0 bases and J by 5 bases, with 7 bases between them. The length of the CDR3 is 13 residues. CDR1 and CDR2 from the germline V gene are LGHDT and YNNKEL (reference sequence). The CDR3 reads CASSQDRGETQYF. CDR3 DNA sequence: TGTGCCAGCAGCCAAGATAGGGGGGAGACCCAGTACTTC.

The sample holds many counts of this clone. The chain combines TRBV4-2 with TRBJ2-5, with 7 positions matching TRBD2. V lost 3 bases and J lost 4; bases outside the gene matches: 14. There are 17 residues in the CDR3. The germline V gene has CDR1 LGHNA and CDR2 YNFKEQ. CDR3 sequence (DNA): TGTGCCAGCAGCCAGGCCCTAGGTGCGGGGGTAGGAGAGACCCAGTACTTC. The encoded protein is CASSQALGAGVGETQYF.

This chain links TRBV7-2 with TRBJ2-7; TRBD2 agrees at 14 bases. This CDR3 contains 14 residues. Germline CDR1 SGHTA, CDR2 FQGNSA. V trimming: 6 bases; J trimming: 6 bases; junction bases outside the gene matches: 4. CDR3 sequence (DNA): TGTGCCAGCAGTTTCGGGACTAGCGGGAGCGAGCAGTACTTC. Its translation is CASSFGTSGSEQYF.